Shown below are 18 T cell receptor beta chains from a single sample sequenced in a study of blood T cell repertoires in COVID-19. Assay: immunoSEQ multiplex PCR; the TCRdb copy retains only in-frame clones and omits some. Altogether approximately 200,000 clones are present, approximately 80% being singletons, with the ten largest covering roughly 7%. The sample was peripheral blood. These receptors all stem from a woman over 75 with COVID-19, enrolled during active disease.

The V and J genes are TRBV11-2 and TRBJ2-5; D gene ambiguous. The germline V and J ends were trimmed by 3 bases and 5 bases, with 10 bases remaining between them. From germline, CDR1 is SGHAT and CDR2 FQNNGV. The length of the CDR3 is 13 residues. The CDR3 nucleotides are TGTGCCAGCAGCTTTTCTATTCGGGAGACCCAGTACTTC. Translation gives CASSFSIRETQYF.

The rearrangement joins TRBV9 to TRBJ1-1, with D unclear. The germline CDR1 and CDR2 sequences are SGDLS and YYNGEE. The germline V and J ends were trimmed by 7 bases and 0 bases, with 10 bases remaining between them. The CDR3 contains 13 residues. The CDR3 coding sequence is TGTGCCAGCCGCAGTACTATGAACACTGAAGCTTTCTTT. Translated: CASRSTMNTEAFF.

V and J are TRBV4-1 and TRBJ1-3, with 7 bases that match TRBD1. V was pared by 2 bases and J by 9 bases, with 4 bases of the junction left unmatched. CDR1 is MGHRA, CDR2 YSYEKL, per germline. The CDR3 has 13 residues. CDR3 bases: TGCGCCAGCAGCCAACTAACAGGGGTCACCATATATTTT. This codes for CASSQLTGVTIYF.

This clone is a singleton in its sample. The rearrangement joins TRBV7-9 to TRBJ1-6; D gene ambiguous. Between the trimmed V and J ends, which lost 1 base and 5 bases, there was a span of 6 bases. The CDR3 loop spans 14 amino acids. Per germline, CDR1 SEHNR and CDR2 FQNEAQ (reference sequence). The CDR3 DNA sequence: TGTGCCAGCAGCTTAGGGAGGGATAATTCACCCCTCCACTTT. It yields the protein CASSLGRDNSPLHF.

The V call is TRBV5-8, the J call TRBJ2-6, with 7 bases that match TRBD1. V gave up 2 bases and J gave up 0 bases; unmatched junction bases: 8. The germline V gene encodes CDR1 SGHTS and CDR2 YDEGEE. The CDR3 consists of 18 residues. The CDR3 DNA follows: TGTGCCAGCAGCTTAGGTCGCAGGGGGAACTCTGGGGCCAACGTCCTGACTTTC. The encoded protein is CASSLGRRGNSGANVLTF.

This chain connects TRBV19 to TRBJ2-5, with 7 bases lining up with TRBD1. The CDR3 runs 12 residues. Germline V CDR1 and CDR2: LNHDA, SQIVND (reference sequence). V was clipped by 10 bases and J by 4 bases; unmatched bases: 6. CDR3 sequence (DNA): TGTGCCACCTCAGGGGGATTAGAGACCCAGTACTTC. This sequence encodes CATSGGLETQYF.

Worth noting for this clone: Additional DNA sequences in this sample encode the identical CDR3. The V and J genes are TRBV2 and TRBJ1-4, with D possibly matching TRBD1 (5 bases). This CDR3 is built from 12 residues. Germline-derived CDR1 and CDR2 are SNHLY and FYNNEI. Between the trimmed V and J ends, which lost 8 bases and 8 bases, there was a span of 12 bases. Written as DNA, the CDR3 is TGTGCCAGCGGAGGGGCAGGGGAAAAACTGTTTTTT. It translates to CASGGAGEKLFF.

The CDR3 region has the DNA TGTGCCAGCAGCCCCTCCAGCGGTACCAACACCGGGGAGCTGTTTTTT. It yields the protein CASSPSSGTNTGELFF. The chain uses TRBV9 and TRBJ2-2; possible D gene TRBD2, 5 bases. The V end lost 4 bases, the J end lost 2 bases, and 15 bases lay between the germline ends. From germline, CDR1 is SGDLS and CDR2 YYNGEE. There are 16 residues in the CDR3.

The chain links TRBV6-5 to TRBJ2-5, with 8 bases aligning to TRBD2. Losses at the gene ends were 8 bases for V and 5 bases for J; bases not matched to a gene: 13. Per the germline V gene, CDR1 is MNHEY and CDR2 is SVGAGI. CDR3 size: 15 residues. CDR3 in DNA: TGTGCCAGCGCAAGTTACGGGGGGGCAGGGGAGACCCAGTACTTC. Protein product: CASASYGGAGETQYF.

The chain joins TRBV5-1 to TRBJ2-2, with 10 nucleotides matching TRBD1. The CDR3 spans 14 residues. CDR1 is SGHRS and CDR2 is YFSETQ in the germline V gene. Losses at the gene ends were 8 bases for V and 4 bases for J; bases not matched to a gene: 5. DNA for the CDR3: TGCGCCAGTACCGGGACAGGGGCCACCGGGGAGCTGTTTTTT. Protein product: CASTGTGATGELFF.

Of note for this clone: This sample includes further DNA sequences coding for the same CDR3. V gene TRBV28 combines with J gene TRBJ2-7; 7 nucleotides line up with TRBD1. CDR1 is MDHEN, CDR2 SYDVKM, per germline. The V gene end was trimmed by 6 bases and the J gene end by 1 base; junction bases not matched to a gene: 3. The CDR3 is 13 amino acids. This CDR3 reads CASRPGQSYEQYF. The CDR3 region has the DNA TGTGCCAGCAGGCCGGGACAGTCCTACGAGCAGTACTTC.

The chain recombines TRBV5-4 with TRBJ1-3; tentative D call: TRBD1 (5 bases). Germline V gene lookup returns CDR1 SGHNT and CDR2 YYREEE (reference sequence). Trimming stripped 1 base from V and 7 bases from J, with 21 bases between. The CDR3 loop spans 17 amino acids. CDR3 nucleotides: TGTGCCAGCAGCTTGCGGGGACGGGGGACTAACGCGAACACCATATATTTT. This translates into CASSLRGRGTNANTIYF.

The chain uses TRBV4-2 and TRBJ2-3, with D possibly TRBD2 on 6 matching bases. Germline-derived CDR1 and CDR2 are LGHNA and YNFKEQ. The CDR3 is 14 residues long. Trimming left V 4 bases short and J 2 bases short, with 10 bases between. CDR3: CASSRREVTDTQYF. The CDR3 region has the DNA TGTGCCAGCAGCCGAAGGGAGGTCACAGATACGCAGTATTTT.

This sequence joins TRBV3-1 (or the pseudogene TRBV3-2) and TRBJ1-3, with a tentative D call TRBD1 (6 bases). Germline V gene sequence: CDR1 LGHDT, CDR2 YNNKEL (reference sequence). The ends were cut back, 1 base at V and 0 bases at J, with 19 bases in the middle. The CDR3 spans 19 residues. The chain's CDR3 is CASSQAQGRLYSSGNTIYF. DNA of the CDR3: TGTGCCAGCAGCCAAGCTCAGGGGAGACTCTATAGCTCTGGAAACACCATATATTTT.

The chain couples TRBV4-1 to TRBJ1-5; D is possibly TRBD1 (6 bases). The ends were cut back, 0 bases at V and 2 bases at J, with 11 bases in the middle. This CDR3 contains 16 residues. From germline, CDR1 is MGHRA and CDR2 YSYEKL. CDR3 in amino acids: CASSQEGGEGNQPQHF. The CDR3 DNA sequence: TGCGCCAGCAGCCAAGAAGGGGGGGAGGGCAATCAGCCCCAGCATTTT.

This sequence joins TRBV14 and TRBJ2-1, with D possibly matching TRBD2 (5 bases). Trimming shortened V by 3 bases and J by 12 bases, and 15 bases separated the two germline ends. Looked up from germline, CDR1 is SGHDN and CDR2 is FVKESK. The CDR3 has 13 amino acids. CDR3 DNA: TGTGCCAGCAGCCATCGAGTTCGAGCGGTGCAGTTCTTC. This codes for CASSHRVRAVQFF.

V gene TRBV9 combines with J gene TRBJ1-2; tentative D call: TRBD1 (6 bases). The germline V gene encodes CDR1 SGDLS and CDR2 YYNGEE. This CDR3 is 17 amino acids long. V was pared by 4 bases and J by 0 bases, with 19 bases between. The CDR3 nucleotides are TGTGCCAGCAGCCCCGGGGGGCAACCTCTTTCTAACTATGGCTACACCTTC. Protein product: CASSPGGQPLSNYGYTF.

The J gene is TRBJ2-5, the V gene TRBV6-5; D is perhaps TRBD2 (5 bases). V was shortened by 4 bases and J by 4 bases, with 10 bases between the two germline ends. Germline lookup yields CDR1 MNHEY and CDR2 SVGAGI. The CDR3 totals 13 residues. DNA of the CDR3: TGTGCCAGCAGTTTGACTATTCTAGAGACCCAGTACTTC. It codes for CASSLTILETQYF.